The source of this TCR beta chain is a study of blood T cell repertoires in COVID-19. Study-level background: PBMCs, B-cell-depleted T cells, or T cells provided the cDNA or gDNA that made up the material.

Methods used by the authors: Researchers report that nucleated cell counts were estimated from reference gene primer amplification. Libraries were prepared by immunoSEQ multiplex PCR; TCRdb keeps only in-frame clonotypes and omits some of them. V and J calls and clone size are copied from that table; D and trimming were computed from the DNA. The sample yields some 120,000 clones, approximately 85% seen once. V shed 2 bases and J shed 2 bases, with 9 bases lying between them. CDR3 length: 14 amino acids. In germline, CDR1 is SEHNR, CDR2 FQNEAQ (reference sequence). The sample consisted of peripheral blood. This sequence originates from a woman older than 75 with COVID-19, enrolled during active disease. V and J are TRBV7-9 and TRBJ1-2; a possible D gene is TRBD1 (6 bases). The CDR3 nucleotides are TGTGCCAGCAGCTTATCTGGACAGAACTATGGCTACACCTTC. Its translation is CASSLSGQNYGYTF.